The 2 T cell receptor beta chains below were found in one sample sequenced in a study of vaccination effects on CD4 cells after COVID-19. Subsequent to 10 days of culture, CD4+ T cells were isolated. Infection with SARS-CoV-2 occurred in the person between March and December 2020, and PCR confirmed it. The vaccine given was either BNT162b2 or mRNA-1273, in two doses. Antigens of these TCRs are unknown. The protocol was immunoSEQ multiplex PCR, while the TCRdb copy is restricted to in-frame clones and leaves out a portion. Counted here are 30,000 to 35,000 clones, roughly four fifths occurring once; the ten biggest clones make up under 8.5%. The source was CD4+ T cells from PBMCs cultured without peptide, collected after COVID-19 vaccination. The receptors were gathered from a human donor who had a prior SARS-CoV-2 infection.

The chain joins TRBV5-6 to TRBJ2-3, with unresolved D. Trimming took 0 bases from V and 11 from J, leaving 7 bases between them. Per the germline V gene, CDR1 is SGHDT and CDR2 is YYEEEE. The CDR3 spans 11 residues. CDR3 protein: CASSLDRQQYF. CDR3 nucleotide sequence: TGTGCCAGCAGCTTGGACAGACAGCAGTATTTT.

The CDR3 loop is CATSDRAGGRETQYF. In DNA, the CDR3 is TGTGCCACCAGTGATAGGGCAGGGGGCCGGGAGACCCAGTACTTC. V is TRBV24-1 and J is TRBJ2-5; 8 bases align to TRBD1. The CDR3 has 15 residues. V lost 3 bases and J lost 5; bases outside the gene matches: 7. Germline-derived CDR1 and CDR2 are KGHDR and SFDVKD.